Below, 25 T cell receptor beta chains from the same sample are listed, as sequenced in a study of beta chain features in type 1 diabetes. Every bit of the isolated RNA underwent reverse transcription, so sequencing read expressed TCRB transcripts. Using immunoSEQ multiplex PCR, the repertoire was profiled, and TCRdb retains in-frame clones only, with some absent. The sample contains around 340,000 clones, about a tenth of which appear only once. Their recognized antigens are unknown. Study results and limitations: Type 1 diabetes patients had moderately but significantly shorter TCRB CDR3s in all four CD4+ subsets.

The sequenced sample was central memory CD4+ T cells from blood. These receptors came from a man aged 25-45 years with type 1 diabetes.

This clone was recorded a few times. J is TRBJ2-1 and V is TRBV25-1; TRBD2 agrees at 10 bases. V shed 3 bases, J shed 4 bases, and the junction held 3 bases outside the gene matches. This CDR3 spans 15 amino acids. CDR1 MGHDK and CDR2 SYGVNS come from the germline V gene. CDR3 loop: CASSDSLAGYNEQFF. CDR3 DNA: TGTGCCAGCAGTGATTCACTAGCGGGGTACAATGAGCAGTTCTTC.

The chain joins TRBV4-3 to TRBJ2-5, with D perhaps being TRBD1 or TRBD2 (6 bases each). V was pared by 5 bases and J by 3 bases, with 16 bases between. The CDR3 contains 15 residues. The V gene's germline CDR1 is LGHNA and CDR2 YSLEER. The CDR3 coding sequence is TGCGCCAGCAGCTCAACCGGGGGCTCCAAAGAGACCCAGTACTTC. This translates into CASSSTGGSKETQYF.

J is TRBJ1-2 and V is TRBV2; D unclear. The germline V gene has CDR1 SNHLY and CDR2 FYNNEI. With 6 bases removed from V and 2 bases from J, the gap between germline ends came to 10 bases. The CDR3 extends over 13 amino acids. CDR3 in amino acids: CASRTDRNYGYTF. CDR3 nucleotides: TGTGCCAGCAGGACGGACCGCAACTATGGCTACACCTTC.

This clone was detected a few times. This chain uses TRBV27 with TRBJ2-7; 9 bases agree with TRBD1. Germline V lookup: CDR1 MNHEY, CDR2 SMNVEV (reference sequence). The CDR3 is 14 amino acids. V shed 3 bases and J 8 bases; nucleotides not matched to a gene: 8. The CDR3: CASSLRTGAVKQYF. The CDR3 nucleotides read TGTGCCAGCAGTTTGAGGACAGGGGCCGTCAAGCAGTACTTC.

In its sample, this clone was seen a few times. For the CDR3, the DNA is TGTGCCAGCAGCTTACTTCCCCGACTAGCGTCGGGCAATGAGCAGTTCTTC. This encodes CASSLLPRLASGNEQFF. The V call is TRBV11-3, the J call TRBJ2-1; 8 bases match TRBD2. Germline loops: CDR1 SGHNT, CDR2 YENEEA. The CDR3 is 17 amino acids. The junction had 12 bases not matched to a gene; V was cut back by 2 bases and J by 6 bases.

The V and J genes are TRBV7-2 and TRBJ1-5, with a tentative D call TRBD1 (5 bases). With 4 bases removed from V and 4 bases from J, the gap between germline ends came to 14 bases. The CDR3 has 15 amino acids. CDR1 is SGHTA, CDR2 FQGNSA, per germline. The CDR3 DNA reads TGTGCCAGCAGCTCCCAGGGACCAGTTAATCAGCCCCAGCATTTT. It encodes CASSSQGPVNQPQHF.

This clone was seen only a few times. The V call is TRBV6-5, the J call TRBJ1-4, with D possibly being TRBD1 (5 bases). Germline V gene sequence: CDR1 MNHEY, CDR2 SVGAGI. The CDR3 runs 16 residues. With 0 bases removed from V and 8 bases from J, the gap between germline ends came to 16 bases. The CDR3 sequence is CASSYSTSGRREKLFF. The CDR3 bases are TGTGCCAGCAGTTACTCGACCTCAGGGAGGAGGGAAAAACTGTTTTTT.

This clone has only a few counts. The chain uses TRBV19 and TRBJ1-1, with D uncertain. CDR3 length: 15 residues. Looked up from germline, CDR1 is LNHDA and CDR2 is SQIVND (reference sequence). V lost 3 bases and J lost 1, with 12 bases in between. This CDR3 reads CASSIWTPSNTEAFF. The CDR3 DNA reads as TGTGCCAGTAGTATCTGGACCCCATCGAACACTGAAGCTTTCTTT.

Notes on this clone: This same CDR3 is encoded by further DNA sequences in the sample. J is TRBJ1-6 and V is TRBV9, with a tentative D call TRBD1 (5 bases). CDR3 length equals 15 residues. V lost 0 bases, J lost 10 bases, and 14 bases lay in between. From germline, CDR1 is SGDLS and CDR2 YYNGEE. CDR3 sequence (DNA): TGTGCCAGCAGCGTAGGAACTGGGGGAAGCTCACCCCTCCACTTT. Residues: CASSVGTGGSSPLHF.

The chain links TRBV5-1 to TRBJ1-1, with no clear D. Germline assignment: CDR1 SGHRS and CDR2 YFSETQ. The CDR3 covers 14 residues. Trimming took 0 bases from V and 2 from J, leaving 8 bases between them. CDR3 bases: TGCGCCAGCAGCTTGGATCTCTTTAACACTGAAGCTTTCTTT. Its protein product is CASSLDLFNTEAFF.

This chain links TRBV29-1 with TRBJ1-2; D uncertain. V was clipped by 5 bases and J by 4 bases, with 11 bases between them. The germline V gene encodes CDR1 SQVTM and CDR2 ANQGSEA. There are 12 residues in the CDR3. The CDR3 nucleotides are TGCAGCGTTACCTTCGATGGCTATGGCTACACCTTC. Protein sequence: CSVTFDGYGYTF.

This clone has only a few counts. The chain couples TRBV14 to TRBJ1-2; no definite D call. CDR3 length equals 14 residues. The V end lost 4 bases, the J end lost 8 bases, and 17 bases lay between the germline ends. Per the germline V gene, CDR1 is SGHDN and CDR2 is FVKESK. CDR3 nucleotide sequence: TGTGCCAGCAGCCCGGGCGAGGGATCCTGGGGCTACACCTTC. Encoded protein: CASSPGEGSWGYTF.

This clone has a count of ten or more. The rearrangement links TRBV11-2 to TRBJ2-3; 12 positions agree with TRBD2. Trimming took 5 bases from V and 2 from J; bases not matched to a gene: 11. The CDR3 is 18 residues long. The germline V gene encodes CDR1 SGHAT and CDR2 FQNNGV. CDR3 protein: CASSTFRLAGDLTDTQYF. For the CDR3, the DNA is TGTGCCAGCAGCACATTTAGACTAGCGGGGGACCTCACAGATACGCAGTATTTT.

The chain is built from TRBV5-6 and TRBJ1-2; D gene uncertain. In germline, CDR1 is SGHDT, CDR2 YYEEEE. Trimming stripped 0 bases from V and 8 bases from J, with 17 bases between. The CDR3 loop spans 15 amino acids. CDR3 amino acids: CASSLGQEEVWGYTF. The DNA of the CDR3 is TGTGCCAGCAGCTTGGGGCAGGAAGAGGTTTGGGGCTACACCTTC.

This clone was detected only a few times. Distinct nucleotide sequences in the sample also encode this CDR3. The gene calls are TRBV5-1 and TRBJ1-1; D is possibly TRBD1 (5 bases). The germline V and J ends were trimmed by 2 bases and 2 bases, with 7 bases remaining between them. Germline CDR1 is SGHRS and CDR2 is YFSETQ. This CDR3 spans 13 amino acids. The CDR3 region has the DNA TGCGCCAGCAGCTTTGGGGGTAACACTGAAGCTTTCTTT. Translation gives CASSFGGNTEAFF.

The chain employs TRBV4-3 and TRBJ1-1; D is uncertain. The germline CDR1 and CDR2 sequences are LGHNA and YSLEER. V dropped 0 bases and J dropped 0 bases, with 14 bases sitting between them. CDR3 length: 17 amino acids. For the CDR3, the DNA is TGCGCCAGCAGCCAAGATCCGGCGGGCCAAGTGAACACTGAAGCTTTCTTT. Translating it yields CASSQDPAGQVNTEAFF.

V gene TRBV5-4 combines with J gene TRBJ2-5; D is undetermined. CDR3 length: 16 amino acids. V was trimmed by 0 bases and J by 0 bases, leaving 12 bases between them. Germline assignment: CDR1 SGHNT and CDR2 YYREEE (reference sequence). Written as DNA, the CDR3 is TGTGCCAGCAGCTTGGCCCCGGGCGGAAACCAAGAGACCCAGTACTTC. Protein sequence: CASSLAPGGNQETQYF. Using reference TRBV5-4 and TRBJ2-5 for the parts outside the CDR3, the full variable domain is ETGVTQSPTHLIKTRGQQVTLRCSSQSGHNTVSWYQQALGQGPQFIFQYYREEENGRGNFPPRFSGLQFPNYSSELNVNALELDDSALYLCASSLAPGGNQETQYFGPGTRLLVL.

This clone came up a few times. The chain recombines TRBV6-5 with TRBJ2-5, with unresolved D. V lost 5 bases and J lost 1, with 2 bases in between. Looked up from germline, CDR1 is MNHEY and CDR2 is SVGAGI. This CDR3 is built from 11 residues. This CDR3 reads CASSRQETQYF. The CDR3 DNA reads as TGTGCCAGCAGTCGCCAAGAGACCCAGTACTTC.

The CDR3 loop reads CASWGAWGSTDTQYF. The CDR3 coding sequence is TGTGCCAGTTGGGGCGCCTGGGGTTCCACAGATACGCAGTATTTT. This chain joins TRBV2 and TRBJ2-3; the D gene is possibly TRBD1 (5 bases). The ends were cut back, 9 bases at V and 2 bases at J, with 18 bases in the middle. CDR3 length equals 15 residues. Germline V gene sequence: CDR1 SNHLY, CDR2 FYNNEI. The full variable domain, completed using reference TRBV2 and TRBJ2-3, is EPEVTQTPSHQVTQMGQEVILRCVPISNHLYFYWYRQILGQKVEFLVSFYNNEISEKSEIFDDQFSVERPDGSNFTLKIRSTKLEDSAMYFCASWGAWGSTDTQYFGPGTRLTVL.

The chain carries TRBV13 and TRBJ1-2; 9 bases map to TRBD1. The germline gives CDR1 PRHDT, CDR2 FYEKMQ (reference sequence). The CDR3 covers 15 residues. Trimming removed 5 bases from V and 6 bases from J; junction bases left unmatched: 10. CDR3 in amino acids: CASSEGQGKGDGYTF. CDR3 nucleotides: TGTGCCAGCAGCGAGGGACAGGGAAAGGGAGATGGCTACACCTTC.

The CDR3 bases are TGTGCCAGCAGGGTCCGGGACCTACCGAATTCACCCCTCCACTTT. It is translated as CASRVRDLPNSPLHF. The chain joins TRBV5-6 to TRBJ1-6, with D possibly being TRBD1 (5 bases). The CDR3 is 15 residues long. V was cut by 5 bases and J by 7 bases, with 16 bases left in between. Germline V gene sequence: CDR1 SGHDT, CDR2 YYEEEE.

There are many counts of this clone. The identical CDR3 is also encoded by other nucleotide sequences in the sample. This chain connects TRBV9 to TRBJ2-7, with TRBD1 matching 8 bases. CDR1 SGDLS and CDR2 YYNGEE come from the germline V gene. The J segment lost 1 base and the V segment lost 2 bases, leaving 5 bases of the junction unmatched. The CDR3 is 15 residues long. The chain's CDR3 is CASSVSTGESYEQYF. For the CDR3, the DNA is TGTGCCAGCAGCGTGTCGACAGGGGAATCCTACGAGCAGTACTTC.

This clone was found many times. The CDR3 reads CASSLAGTGLQYF. In DNA, the CDR3 is TGTGCCAGCAGCTTAGCCGGGACAGGGTTGCAGTATTTT. This rearrangement joins TRBV7-2 to TRBJ2-3; 9 bases align to TRBD1. The germline V gene has CDR1 SGHTA and CDR2 FQGNSA. The trim removed 0 bases at V and 11 bases at J, leaving 3 bases unmatched. This CDR3 comprises 13 residues.

The chain couples TRBV7-2 to TRBJ2-6; D remains unclear. V lost 2 bases to trimming and J lost 0 bases, with 8 bases between them. The CDR3 totals 16 residues. Germline-derived CDR1 and CDR2 are SGHTA and FQGNSA. The DNA of the CDR3 is TGTGCCAGCAGCTTATCCGCGAACTCTGGGGCCAACGTCCTGACTTTC. Protein product: CASSLSANSGANVLTF.

This clone was recorded a few times. The chain combines TRBV30 with TRBJ2-7; D unclear. The germline V and J ends were trimmed by 8 bases and 2 bases, with 16 bases remaining between them. The CDR3 length is 13 residues. Germline V gene sequence: CDR1 GTSNPN, CDR2 SVGIG (reference sequence). CDR3 sequence reads: CAVRAVFTYEQYF. The CDR3 nucleotides read TGTGCCGTCCGAGCAGTCTTCACCTACGAGCAGTACTTC.